This T cell receptor beta chain was identified in a study of Graves' ophthalmopathy and Graves' hyperthyroidism. Germline V gene lookup returns CDR1 MNHEY and CDR2 SMNVEV (reference sequence). This CDR3 is 15 amino acids long. Trimming took 6 bases from V and 6 from J; bases not matched to a gene: 14. This clonotype has more than one count but fewer than ten. RNA transcripts provided the template for amplifying TCR beta CDR3 regions. The first-round RT-PCR employed HTBI primers together with the Qiagen OneStep RT-PCR kit. A multiplex PCR was then performed as the second round. MiXCR was run by TCRdb on the multiplex PCR reads, yielding one entry per CDR3 protein. This sample yields more than 550,000 distinct CDR3 sequences, of which about two fifths are seen a single time; over 2.5% belongs to the top ten.

The sequencing sample was made of peripheral blood. The rearrangement links TRBV27 to TRBJ2-7; 7 positions agree with TRBD1. This TCR was sampled from an adult man with Graves' ophthalmopathy. The CDR3 DNA reads TGTGCCAGCAGGCCTCCGGGACAGCTGACGTTCGAGCAGTACTTC. It codes for CASRPPGQLTFEQYF.